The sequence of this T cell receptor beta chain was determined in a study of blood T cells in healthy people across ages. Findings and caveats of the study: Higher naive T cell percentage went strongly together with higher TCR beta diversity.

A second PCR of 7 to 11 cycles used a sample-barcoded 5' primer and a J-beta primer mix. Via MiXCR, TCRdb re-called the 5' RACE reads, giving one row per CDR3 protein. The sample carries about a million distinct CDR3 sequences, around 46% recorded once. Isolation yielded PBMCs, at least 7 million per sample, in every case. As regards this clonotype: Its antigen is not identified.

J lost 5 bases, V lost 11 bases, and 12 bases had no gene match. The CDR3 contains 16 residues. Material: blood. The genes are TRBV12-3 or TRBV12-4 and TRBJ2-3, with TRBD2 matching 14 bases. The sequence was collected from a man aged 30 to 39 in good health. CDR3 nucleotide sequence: TGTGCCGACGGACTAGCGGGGGGCCGAGGAAAAGATACGCAGTATTTT. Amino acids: CADGLAGGRGKDTQYF.